Shown below are 26 T cell receptor beta chains from a single sample sequenced in a study of T cell responses to AZD1222 COVID-19 vaccine. The data were produced by immunoSEQ multiplex PCR, yet TCRdb's version contains in-frame clones alone and is incomplete. The sample lists about 96,000 clones, roughly 90% occurring once. The specimen comprised peripheral blood, sampled on day 0 of AZD1222 vaccination. The receptor source for this set is an adult in good health.

This sequence joins TRBV6-2 or TRBV6-3 and TRBJ1-1; the D is unclear. Germline V CDR1 and CDR2: MNHEY, SVGEGT. The V and J ends lost 5 bases and 11 bases respectively, with 15 bases between them. The CDR3 consists of 12 residues. CDR3 sequence: CASSPSLGVAFF. The CDR3 region has the DNA TGTGCCAGCAGTCCCTCTCTCGGAGTGGCTTTCTTT.

The V call is TRBV18, the J call TRBJ1-2; the D is unclear. The ends were cut back, 2 bases at V and 6 bases at J, with 10 bases in the middle. There are 13 residues in the CDR3. Per germline, CDR1 KGHSH and CDR2 LQKENI. CDR3 nucleotide sequence: TGTGCCAGCTCACCATCGAAAGGAGATGGCTACACCTTC. As protein: CASSPSKGDGYTF.

The chain carries TRBV7-3 and TRBJ2-5, with D perhaps TRBD1 (5 bases). V lost 5 bases and J lost 5, with 18 bases in between. Germline CDR1 reads SGHTA; CDR2 reads FQGTGA. CDR3 length equals 15 residues. CDR3 nucleotide sequence: TGTGCCAGCAGCCAGAATCAGGGTTCGGGCGAGACCCAGTACTTC. This codes for CASSQNQGSGETQYF.

The V call is TRBV28, the J call TRBJ1-5; no clear D. V gave up 3 bases and J gave up 1 base, with 7 bases separating them. CDR3 length equals 14 residues. From germline, CDR1 is MDHEN and CDR2 SYDVKM. The CDR3 sequence is CASSFAQSNQPQHF. CDR3 bases: TGTGCCAGCAGTTTTGCACAGAGCAATCAGCCCCAGCATTTT.

The chain carries TRBV6-5 and TRBJ2-7; possible D gene TRBD1, 6 bases. Germline CDR1 is MNHEY and CDR2 is SVGAGI. The germline V and J ends were trimmed by 7 bases and 0 bases, with 13 bases remaining between them. The CDR3 is 14 amino acids. CDR3 in DNA: TGTGCCAGCATCCAGGACAGTTACTCCTACGAGCAGTACTTC. Protein sequence: CASIQDSYSYEQYF.

The CDR3 bases are TGTGCCAGCTCACCAAATACTCTTACAGCGATTAATTCACCCCTCCACTTT. It yields the protein CASSPNTLTAINSPLHF. The chain links TRBV18 to TRBJ1-6, with D uncertain. Trimming took off 2 bases at V and 6 bases at J, with 17 bases between the two ends. Germline CDR1 and CDR2: KGHSH and LQKENI. This CDR3 is 17 amino acids long.

This clone was recorded only once. One junction end disagrees with the germline gene, perhaps due to a read error. The CDR3 nucleotides read TGTGCCAGCAGTGACTCACTAGCGGGAGTCCTCGAGCAGTACTTC. It specifies CASSDSLAGVLEQYF. This chain uses TRBV6-5 with TRBJ2-7; 11 nucleotides match TRBD2. From germline, CDR1 is MNHEY and CDR2 SVGAGI. The CDR3 sequence is 15 residues long.

This clone was recorded only once. The J gene is TRBJ2-7, the V gene TRBV7-9, with 7 bases lining up with TRBD2. The CDR3 loop spans 12 amino acids. Germline V gene sequence: CDR1 SEHNR, CDR2 FQNEAQ (reference sequence). J lost 6 bases, V lost 5 bases, and 4 bases had no gene match. In DNA, the CDR3 is TGTGCCAGCAGCCCGACTAGCAGCGAGCAGTACTTC. Residues: CASSPTSSEQYF.

The J gene is TRBJ2-7, the V gene TRBV6-1; D not resolved. The CDR3 is 14 amino acids. Germline V lookup: CDR1 MNHNS, CDR2 SASEGT. V shed 3 bases and J shed 2 bases, with 11 bases lying between them. The CDR3 spells CASSEGPAPYEQYF. DNA for the CDR3: TGTGCCAGCAGTGAGGGTCCAGCCCCCTACGAGCAGTACTTC.

The chain links TRBV6-5 to TRBJ2-7, with a weak D call TRBD2 (5 bases). The CDR3 consists of 14 residues. V was pared by 3 bases and J by 0 bases, with 9 bases between. CDR1 is MNHEY, CDR2 SVGAGI, per germline. The CDR3 DNA sequence: TGTGCCAGCAGTTATGAGCTAGCCTCCTACGAGCAGTACTTC. Translating gives CASSYELASYEQYF.

The chain couples TRBV5-3 to TRBJ2-1; 14 bases are shared with TRBD2. TRBV5-3 carries the ORF label, with uncertain function. The CDR3 runs 17 residues. V shed 4 bases, J shed 3 bases, and the junction held 6 bases outside the gene matches. CDR3 sequence (DNA): TGTGCCAGAAGCCCGGGACTAGCGGGAGTTTTCTACAATGAGCAGTTCTTC. Its translation is CARSPGLAGVFYNEQFF.

J is TRBJ2-1 and V is TRBV6-4; D remains ambiguous. CDR3 length: 15 amino acids. Trimming stripped 2 bases from V and 6 bases from J, with 14 bases between. Germline CDR1 is MRHNA and CDR2 is SNTAGT. CDR3 nucleotide sequence: TGTGCCAGCAGTGACCTACCCAGATATAGCAATGAGCAGTTCTTC. As protein: CASSDLPRYSNEQFF.

This clone was counted between two and nine times. The rearrangement uses TRBV6-2 or TRBV6-3 and TRBJ2-7; tentative D call: TRBD1 (6 bases). V was shortened by 5 bases and J by 2 bases, with 16 bases between the two germline ends. In germline, CDR1 is MNHEY, CDR2 SVGEGT. The CDR3 loop spans 15 amino acids. The CDR3 reads CASSAPNRAAYEQYF. Here the CDR3 DNA reads TGTGCCAGCAGTGCCCCGAACAGGGCGGCCTACGAGCAGTACTTC.

The chain joins TRBV28 to TRBJ2-5, with 11 bases fitting TRBD2. The CDR3 runs to 17 residues. V trimming: 4 bases; J trimming: 2 bases; junction bases outside the gene matches: 9. Germline CDR1 reads MDHEN; CDR2 reads SYDVKM. The CDR3 DNA reads TGTGCCAGCAGTTCCGGGACTAGCGGAATGTTTCAAGAGACCCAGTACTTC. Protein: CASSSGTSGMFQETQYF.

The chain couples TRBV9 to TRBJ2-7, with D perhaps matching TRBD2 (6 bases). The CDR3 length is 15 residues. Germline-derived CDR1 and CDR2 are SGDLS and YYNGEE. V shed 5 bases and J shed 3 bases, with 18 bases lying between them. The CDR3 DNA follows: TGTGCCAGCAGTCGGGGTGGCGGGATTGACTACGAGCAGTACTTC. Encoded protein: CASSRGGGIDYEQYF.

This clone was detected only once. The sample holds other DNA sequences that translate to the same CDR3. The V call is TRBV5-6, the J call TRBJ1-5, with a weak D call TRBD1 (6 bases). Germline assignment: CDR1 SGHDT and CDR2 YYEEEE. The CDR3 is 15 amino acids. The V and J ends lost 0 bases and 7 bases respectively, with 14 bases between them. CDR3 coding DNA: TGTGCCAGCAGCTTGGGGGGGCAGGGAGGACAGCCCCAGCATTTT. Its protein product is CASSLGGQGGQPQHF.

This chain joins TRBV7-2 and TRBJ2-1, with 10 nucleotides matching TRBD2. Germline CDR1 SGHTA, CDR2 FQGNSA. The CDR3 length is 19 residues. V lost 1 base, J lost 7 bases, and 16 bases stayed unmatched. In nucleotides, the CDR3 is TGTGCCAGCAGCTTAGGACCGCTAGCGGGAGTCGGCAGGGGTAATGAGCAGTTCTTC. Encoded protein: CASSLGPLAGVGRGNEQFF.

This clone was seen once. The gene calls are TRBV27 and TRBJ1-1; D not certain. Trimming stripped 0 bases from V and 6 bases from J, with 11 bases between. In germline, CDR1 is MNHEY, CDR2 SMNVEV (reference sequence). This CDR3 has 14 residues. CDR3 region: CASSLSRVISEAFF. CDR3 coding DNA: TGTGCCAGCAGTTTATCAAGAGTAATCTCTGAAGCTTTCTTT.

The chain combines TRBV7-3 with TRBJ2-2; possible D gene TRBD1, 6 bases. Germline V CDR1 and CDR2: SGHTA, FQGTGA. V lost 6 bases and J lost 5, with 25 bases in between. The CDR3 is 18 amino acids. The CDR3 region is CASRSIQGAEGRTGELFF. The CDR3 nucleotides are TGTGCCAGCAGATCTATACAGGGTGCCGAGGGGAGAACCGGGGAGCTGTTTTTT.

This clone was seen only once. V gene TRBV5-1 combines with J gene TRBJ1-6; D is undetermined. V was pared by 3 bases and J by 0 bases, with 4 bases between. Germline V gene data show CDR1 as SGHRS and CDR2 as YFSETQ. The CDR3 is 14 amino acids. CDR3 bases: TGCGCCAGCAGCTCAAACTCCTATAATTCACCCCTCCACTTT. It translates to CASSSNSYNSPLHF.

V is TRBV28 and J is TRBJ2-1; 9 bases agree with TRBD2. In germline, CDR1 is MDHEN, CDR2 SYDVKM. The V segment lost 3 bases and the J segment 9 bases; nucleotides outside the gene matches: 9. There are 15 residues in the CDR3. CDR3 residues: CASSLGAGGPIEQFF. The DNA for the CDR3 is TGTGCCAGCAGTTTGGGGGCGGGAGGGCCCATTGAGCAGTTCTTC.

The chain couples TRBV9 to TRBJ2-1, with TRBD2 matching over 8 bases. V lost 3 bases, J lost 6 bases, and 8 bases stayed unmatched. Germline V gives CDR1 SGDLS, CDR2 YYNGEE. CDR3 length equals 15 residues. The CDR3: CASSEPGLGGNEQFF. The CDR3 nucleotides are TGTGCCAGCAGCGAACCGGGACTAGGAGGCAATGAGCAGTTCTTC.

This clone was counted once. The chain employs TRBV7-8 and TRBJ2-6, with TRBD2 identical over 7 bases. J was trimmed by 2 bases and V by 2 bases; bases with no gene match: 9. CDR3 length: 18 residues. From germline, CDR1 is SGHVS and CDR2 FQNEAQ. CDR3 sequence (DNA): TGTGCCAGCAGCTTAACACGTAGGACTAGAACTGGGGCCAACGTCCTGACTTTC. Its translation is CASSLTRRTRTGANVLTF.

This chain connects TRBV24-1 to TRBJ2-6; TRBD1 matches at 8 bases. The germline V gene has CDR1 KGHDR and CDR2 SFDVKD. The CDR3 is 15 residues long. The J segment lost 3 bases and the V segment lost 4 bases, leaving 1 base of the junction unmatched. DNA for the CDR3: TGTGCCACCAGTGACAGGGGGCTTGGGGCCAACGTCCTGACTTTC. This gives the protein CATSDRGLGANVLTF.

The chain employs TRBV30 and TRBJ1-4, with unresolved D. Germline values: CDR1 GTSNPN, CDR2 SVGIG (reference sequence). V dropped 4 bases and J dropped 8 bases, with 11 bases sitting between them. The CDR3 is made up of 12 amino acids. The CDR3 sequence: CAWKGHPEKLFF. The CDR3 DNA reads as TGTGCCTGGAAAGGCCACCCAGAAAAACTGTTTTTT.

The rearrangement uses TRBV27 and TRBJ2-1, with TRBD2 matching over 11 bases. The length of the CDR3 is 19 residues. V dropped 4 bases and J dropped 3; count of bases not matched to a gene: 14. Germline V gene data show CDR1 as MNHEY and CDR2 as SMNVEV (reference sequence). The CDR3 DNA sequence: TGTGCCAGCAGTTCGAGACTAGCGGGATTTTCGAGGTACTACAATGAGCAGTTCTTC. It encodes CASSSRLAGFSRYYNEQFF.